The next 25 T cell receptor beta chains were all read from a single sample in a study of shared clonotypes between healthy human individuals. Method: immunoSEQ multiplex PCR; TCRdb's copy keeps in-frame clones and lacks some. Among millions of clones listed, just under 95% were seen once. In the naive CD8 group, cells lacked CD45RO and were positively selected for CCR7, so terminally differentiated effector memory CD45RA+ cells were left out. The sequenced sample was naive CD8+ T cells sorted from blood. The receptors originated from a man aged 18 to 30 in good health.

V gene TRBV30 combines with J gene TRBJ2-6; D may be TRBD1 or TRBD2 (6 bases each). Germline CDR1 and CDR2: GTSNPN and SVGIG (reference sequence). The CDR3 runs to 18 residues. V dropped 0 bases and J dropped 0 bases, with 15 bases sitting between them. The CDR3 region has the DNA TGTGCCTGGAGTGTAGGGGGTCAGGGAGGCTCTGGGGCCAACGTCCTGACTTTC. It translates to CAWSVGGQGGSGANVLTF.

The chain recombines TRBV9 with TRBJ2-3, with D tentatively TRBD2 (5 bases). The V end was cut by 0 bases, the J end by 1 base, with 12 bases between. CDR1 and CDR2 from the germline V gene are SGDLS and YYNGEE. The length of the CDR3 is 16 residues. The CDR3, as DNA: TGTGCCAGCAGCGTAGAGATAGCGAGGGGCACAGATACGCAGTATTTT. This sequence encodes CASSVEIARGTDTQYF.

Only one count was recorded for this clone. The chain has TRBV5-6 and TRBJ2-4; 12 bases fit TRBD2. CDR1 is SGHDT, CDR2 YYEEEE, per germline. The J segment lost 3 bases and the V segment lost 1 base, leaving 11 bases of the junction unmatched. The CDR3 totals 19 residues. The CDR3 loop is CASSLWSSGRAWGKNIQYF. The CDR3 nucleotides are TGTGCCAGCAGCTTGTGGTCTAGCGGGAGGGCCTGGGGCAAAAACATTCAGTACTTC.

J is TRBJ1-2 and V is TRBV29-1; D is uncertain. V was pared by 5 bases and J by 1 base, with 11 bases between. Germline-derived CDR1 and CDR2 are SQVTM and ANQGSEA. The CDR3 is made up of 13 amino acids. DNA for the CDR3: TGCAGCGTTCTGCGAGAACATAACTATGGCTACACCTTC. Its protein is CSVLREHNYGYTF.

V usage is TRBV9 and J usage is TRBJ1-5; D not resolved. The germline CDR1 and CDR2 sequences are SGDLS and YYNGEE. CDR3 length: 15 residues. V was shortened by 3 bases and J by 4 bases, with 14 bases between the two germline ends. CDR3 DNA sequence: TGTGCCAGCAGCGAGGGCGGGCAGCCTAATCAGCCCCAGCATTTT. It is translated as CASSEGGQPNQPQHF.

J is TRBJ1-4 and V is TRBV30; D call uncertain. The germline V and J ends were trimmed by 0 bases and 7 bases, with 15 bases remaining between them. The CDR3 consists of 15 residues. CDR1 is GTSNPN, CDR2 SVGIG, per germline (reference sequence). This CDR3 is CAWSVREGLPEKLFF. The CDR3 bases are TGTGCCTGGAGTGTACGCGAGGGTCTCCCTGAAAAACTGTTTTTT.

This clone has more than one count but fewer than ten. The genes are TRBV11-2 and TRBJ1-1; TRBD1 aligns across 10 bases. The ends lost 10 bases at V and 1 base at J; junction bases unmatched: 12. The CDR3 runs to 16 residues. The germline CDR1 and CDR2 sequences are SGHAT and FQNNGV. The CDR3 DNA follows: TGTGCCACCTCAGGCGGGACAGGGGTGGGGAACACTGAAGCTTTCTTT. It specifies CATSGGTGVGNTEAFF.

This rearrangement joins TRBV4-1 to TRBJ2-1; 10 bases fit TRBD2. Per the germline V gene, CDR1 is MGHRA and CDR2 is YSYEKL. The CDR3 runs to 16 residues. V gave up 2 bases and J gave up 8 bases; unmatched junction bases: 9. The CDR3 region is CASSQISGGNAHEQFF. The DNA for the CDR3 is TGCGCCAGCAGCCAAATTAGCGGGGGGAACGCCCATGAGCAGTTCTTC.

This rearrangement joins TRBV11-2 to TRBJ2-7; D call uncertain. CDR3 length: 13 residues. The V end was cut by 5 bases, the J end by 3 bases, with 11 bases between. Germline lookup yields CDR1 SGHAT and CDR2 FQNNGV. The CDR3 reads CASSLDESYEQYF. CDR3 DNA: TGTGCCAGCAGCCTGGACGAGAGCTACGAGCAGTACTTC.

The chain uses TRBV4-1 and TRBJ2-3; D not certain. The V gene lost 3 bases and the J gene lost 3 bases, with 16 bases spanning the gap. The CDR3 has 16 residues. Germline-derived CDR1 and CDR2 are MGHRA and YSYEKL. In DNA form, the CDR3 reads TGCGCCAGCAGCCATCGGGTAGGAAGTTTTACAGATACGCAGTATTTT. It is translated as CASSHRVGSFTDTQYF.

This clone has just a few counts. Other DNA sequences of this sample code for an identical CDR3. J is TRBJ2-3 and V is TRBV30; the match to TRBD2 covers 14 bases. Trimming took 6 bases from V and 8 from J; bases not matched to a gene: 7. This CDR3 spans 14 amino acids. In germline, CDR1 is GTSNPN, CDR2 SVGIG (reference sequence). CDR3 in DNA: TGTGCCTGTGGGACTAGCGGGGGATCGGGTACGCAGTATTTT. It yields the protein CACGTSGGSGTQYF.

J is TRBJ2-7 and V is TRBV11-2; 7 bases map to TRBD2. Germline CDR1 and CDR2: SGHAT and FQNNGV. V gave up 4 bases and J gave up 4 bases; unmatched junction bases: 7. The length of the CDR3 is 14 residues. The CDR3 reads CASSSGGPGYEQYF. Written as DNA, the CDR3 is TGTGCCAGCAGCTCGGGGGGACCAGGGTACGAGCAGTACTTC.

This clone has a single count. The V call is TRBV27, the J call TRBJ2-1; 9 bases fit TRBD2. Losses at the gene ends were 2 bases for V and 3 bases for J; bases not matched to a gene: 8. Germline lookup yields CDR1 MNHEY and CDR2 SMNVEV (reference sequence). The CDR3 contains 17 residues. The CDR3 DNA follows: TGTGCCAGCAGTTTAATCGGGACTAGCCCCCTCTACAATGAGCAGTTCTTC. Amino acids: CASSLIGTSPLYNEQFF.

The sample holds one count of this clone. The chain recombines TRBV4-3 with TRBJ2-7; the match to TRBD1 covers 7 bases. Trimming removed 3 bases from V and 4 bases from J; junction bases left unmatched: 9. CDR1 is LGHNA, CDR2 YSLEER, per germline. CDR3 length: 15 residues. In DNA, the CDR3 is TGCGCCAGCAGCCACCGACAGGGCTCCGCTTACGAGCAGTACTTC. This sequence encodes CASSHRQGSAYEQYF.

This clone has just one count. V and J are TRBV30 and TRBJ2-2; a weak D match, TRBD2 (6 bases). Germline CDR1 GTSNPN, CDR2 SVGIG (reference sequence). CDR3 length equals 13 residues. V was trimmed by 5 bases and J by 2 bases, leaving 9 bases between them. CDR3 sequence: CAWGGLNTGELFF. The CDR3 DNA follows: TGTGCCTGGGGGGGACTTAACACCGGGGAGCTGTTTTTT.

The chain employs TRBV27 and TRBJ2-1; tentative D call: TRBD2 (5 bases). Germline lookup yields CDR1 MNHEY and CDR2 SMNVEV (reference sequence). The CDR3 has 13 amino acids. The V end was cut by 8 bases, the J end by 4 bases, with 12 bases between. CDR3 sequence reads: CASALAAYNEQFF. The CDR3 nucleotides read TGTGCCAGCGCTCTAGCAGCTTACAATGAGCAGTTCTTC.

The genes are TRBV19 and TRBJ2-7; 9 bases are shared with TRBD1. Germline V lookup: CDR1 LNHDA, CDR2 SQIVND (reference sequence). J lost 4 bases, V lost 3 bases, and 7 bases had no gene match. The CDR3 is 15 amino acids. CDR3 protein: CASSISGQGRYEQYF. In nucleotides, the CDR3 is TGTGCCAGTAGTATCTCGGGACAGGGTCGGTACGAGCAGTACTTC. The whole variable domain, filled in from reference TRBV19 and TRBJ2-7, reads DGGITQSPKYLFRKEGQNVTLSCEQNLNHDAMYWYRQDPGQGLRLIYYSQIVNDFQKGDIAEGYSVSREKKESFPLTVTSAQKNPTAFYLCASSISGQGRYEQYFGPGTRLTVT.

The chain uses TRBV27 and TRBJ2-1; 12 bases fit TRBD2. Germline assignment: CDR1 MNHEY and CDR2 SMNVEV (reference sequence). The length of the CDR3 is 18 residues. The J segment lost 7 bases and the V segment lost 6 bases, leaving 16 bases of the junction unmatched. The CDR3 coding sequence is TGTGCCAGCAGCCTCCAGACTAGCGGGAGAACCCTTGGGAATGAGCAGTTCTTC. This encodes CASSLQTSGRTLGNEQFF.

The V call is TRBV6-5, the J call TRBJ2-5, with D perhaps matching TRBD1 (5 bases). Germline V gene sequence: CDR1 MNHEY, CDR2 SVGAGI. CDR3 length equals 15 residues. Between the trimmed V and J ends, which lost 0 bases and 4 bases, there was a span of 12 bases. CDR3 nucleotides: TGTGCCAGCAGTTACTCGGGGCAGGGAAGAGAGACCCAGTACTTC. The encoded protein is CASSYSGQGRETQYF.

J is TRBJ1-6 and V is TRBV5-8, with unresolved D. CDR3 size: 18 residues. Germline values: CDR1 SGHTS, CDR2 YDEGEE. The ends were cut back, 7 bases at V and 0 bases at J, with 20 bases in the middle. In DNA form, the CDR3 reads TGTGCCAGCTCCCCACTGGACGGCCCGAGCTCCTATAATTCACCCCTCCACTTT. It translates to CASSPLDGPSSYNSPLHF.

This sequence joins TRBV27 and TRBJ1-2; 7 bases are shared with TRBD1. The junction had 11 bases not matched to a gene; V was cut back by 5 bases and J by 5 bases. The CDR3 sequence is 15 residues long. Germline V gives CDR1 MNHEY, CDR2 SMNVEV (reference sequence). CDR3 DNA: TGTGCCAGCAGTCCCTCAGGGGGGGGAGTGTATGGCTACACCTTC. Protein product: CASSPSGGGVYGYTF.

The chain carries TRBV10-2 and TRBJ2-5, with a tentative D call TRBD1 (6 bases). Per germline, CDR1 WSHSY and CDR2 SAAADI. The V end lost 6 bases, the J end lost 5 bases, and 16 bases lay between the germline ends. This CDR3 region has 14 residues. CDR3 sequence (DNA): TGCGCCAGCAGGTCAGGGGCCGGTGTGGAGACCCAGTACTTC. It is translated as CASRSGAGVETQYF.

This clone was detected only once. The gene calls are TRBV4-1 and TRBJ2-7; 8 bases agree with TRBD1. Trimming at V came to 6 bases and at J to 2 bases, leaving 9 bases not matched to a gene. This CDR3 comprises 15 residues. CDR1 is MGHRA and CDR2 is YSYEKL in the germline V gene. The CDR3 protein is CASSSGQGITYEQYF. The DNA for the CDR3 is TGCGCCAGCAGTTCCGGACAGGGAATAACCTACGAGCAGTACTTC.

On this clone itself: Other DNA sequences from this sample encode an identical CDR3 as well. CDR3: CASSLGSLYEQYF. CDR3 DNA: TGCGCCAGCAGCTTGGGCTCTTTATACGAGCAGTACTTC. The gene calls are TRBV5-1 and TRBJ2-7; D ambiguous. The CDR3 is 13 amino acids. From germline, CDR1 is SGHRS and CDR2 YFSETQ. The V end was cut by 0 bases, the J end by 4 bases, with 8 bases between.

The chain employs TRBV9 and TRBJ1-1; D uncertain. The CDR3 length is 15 residues. Trimming removed 0 bases at V and 2 bases at J, with 11 bases between. Germline V gives CDR1 SGDLS, CDR2 YYNGEE. The DNA of the CDR3 is TGTGCCAGCAGCGTAGGAAAGGGTGGAAACACTGAAGCTTTCTTT. This translates into CASSVGKGGNTEAFF.